What follows are 14 T cell receptor beta chains derived from one specimen sequenced in a study of cytomegalovirus exposure and HLA in healthy donors. This PCR relied on a set of 60 Vbeta primers and 13 Jbeta primers. TCRdb's copy holds only in-frame clones and misses some; the assay was immunoSEQ multiplex PCR. The sample has 100,000 to 150,000 clones; over 75% are singletons. The sequencing input was PBMCs. The receptors stem from a man younger than 30 in good health and CMV-seropositive.

This chain joins TRBV7-8 and TRBJ2-2; D ambiguous. This CDR3 contains 13 residues. The ends were cut back, 1 base at V and 8 bases at J, with 8 bases in the middle. Germline CDR1 is SGHVS and CDR2 is FQNEAQ. CDR3 loop: CASSLDLRGELFF. CDR3 in DNA: TGTGCCAGCAGCTTAGATCTCAGGGGGGAGCTGTTTTTT.

V gene TRBV6-6 combines with J gene TRBJ2-2; tentatively, D is TRBD1 (5 bases). The CDR3 runs 16 residues. CDR1 and CDR2 from the germline V gene are MNHNY and SVGAGI (reference sequence). Trimming removed 2 bases from V and 3 bases from J, with 13 bases in between. The CDR3 coding sequence is TGTGCCAGCAGTTACCCTTGGGCAGGGTACACCGGGGAGCTGTTTTTT. Its protein is CASSYPWAGYTGELFF.

This chain connects TRBV5-1 to TRBJ2-3, with D uncertain. Per germline, CDR1 SGHRS and CDR2 YFSETQ. The V gene lost 3 bases and the J gene lost 1 base, with 9 bases spanning the gap. The CDR3 loop spans 14 amino acids. CDR3 sequence (DNA): TGCGCCAGCAGCTCCCCACGGGGCACAGATACGCAGTATTTT. This translates into CASSSPRGTDTQYF. Full variable domain (remainder filled in from reference TRBV5-1 and TRBJ2-3): KAGVTQTPRYLIKTRGQQVTLSCSPISGHRSVSWYQQTPGQGLQFLFEYFSETQRNKGNFPGRFSGRQFSNSRSEMNVSTLELGDSALYLCASSSPRGTDTQYFGPGTRLTVL.

The chain is built from TRBV4-1 and TRBJ2-7, with TRBD1 matching over 7 bases. Germline assignment: CDR1 MGHRA and CDR2 YSYEKL. The CDR3 has 15 amino acids. V was pared by 3 bases and J by 0 bases, with 5 bases of the junction left unmatched. The CDR3 DNA reads TGCGCCAGCAGCCAGAGAGGGACAGCCTCCTACGAGCAGTACTTC. This translates into CASSQRGTASYEQYF.

The gene calls are TRBV5-1 and TRBJ1-3, with 10 bases matching TRBD1. This CDR3 region has 16 residues. The ends lost 0 bases at V and 4 bases at J; junction bases unmatched: 4. Germline CDR1 reads SGHRS; CDR2 reads YFSETQ. The CDR3 coding sequence is TGCGCCAGCAGCTTGGTCGGACAGGGGGAAGGAAACACCATATATTTT. Amino acids: CASSLVGQGEGNTIYF.

The gene calls are TRBV14 and TRBJ2-7, with D perhaps TRBD1 (5 bases). Trimming shortened V by 3 bases and J by 13 bases, and 19 bases separated the two germline ends. The CDR3 covers 13 residues. The germline V gene has CDR1 SGHDN and CDR2 FVKESK. CDR3 protein: CASSHSFETVYYF. CDR3 sequence (DNA): TGTGCCAGCAGCCACAGCTTCGAGACAGTATATTACTTC.

The chain recombines TRBV5-5 with TRBJ1-2; D is perhaps TRBD1 (5 bases). The CDR3 is made up of 17 amino acids. V lost 4 bases and J lost 0, with 19 bases in between. Germline loops: CDR1 SGHKS, CDR2 YYEKEE (reference sequence). CDR3 in amino acids: CASSRPLTGRPNYGYTF. Written as DNA, the CDR3 is TGTGCCAGCAGCCGCCCTCTAACAGGACGCCCTAACTATGGCTACACCTTC.

This rearrangement joins TRBV18 to TRBJ2-7, with D perhaps matching TRBD2 (5 bases). CDR1 and CDR2 from the germline V gene are KGHSH and LQKENI. This CDR3 region has 15 residues. Trimming cost V 6 bases and J 6 bases, with 21 bases left between them. CDR3 protein: CASSQEVALPGEQYF. In nucleotides, the CDR3 is TGTGCCAGCTCTCAGGAGGTGGCTCTGCCCGGCGAGCAGTACTTC.

This clone was observed once. The V call is TRBV5-1, the J call TRBJ2-2, with D possibly being TRBD1 (6 bases). This CDR3 is built from 17 residues. The V and J ends lost 2 bases and 1 base respectively, with 15 bases between them. Germline CDR1 and CDR2: SGHRS and YFSETQ. The DNA of the CDR3 is TGCGCCAGCAGCTTCGTTATCAGGGGATGGAACACCGGGGAGCTGTTTTTT. It yields the protein CASSFVIRGWNTGELFF. The whole variable domain, remainder taken from reference TRBV5-1 and TRBJ2-2, is KAGVTQTPRYLIKTRGQQVTLSCSPISGHRSVSWYQQTPGQGLQFLFEYFSETQRNKGNFPGRFSGRQFSNSRSEMNVSTLELGDSALYLCASSFVIRGWNTGELFFGEGSRLTVL.

The chain uses TRBV7-9 and TRBJ2-2; the match to TRBD2 covers 14 bases. In germline, CDR1 is SEHNR, CDR2 FQNEAQ (reference sequence). This CDR3 has 19 amino acids. V was clipped by 4 bases and J by 0 bases; unmatched bases: 7. Here the CDR3 reads CASSSRGLAGGANTGELFF. CDR3 in DNA: TGTGCCAGCAGCTCCCGAGGACTAGCGGGGGGCGCGAACACCGGGGAGCTGTTTTTT.

The V call is TRBV7-2, the J call TRBJ1-2, with 7 bases that match TRBD1. The V gene end was trimmed by 5 bases and the J gene end by 4 bases; junction bases not matched to a gene: 10. The germline V gene encodes CDR1 SGHTA and CDR2 FQGNSA. CDR3 length: 15 residues. The CDR3 loop is CASSLQTGIGYGYTF. For the CDR3, the DNA is TGTGCCAGCAGCCTACAGACAGGGATAGGCTATGGCTACACCTTC. Based on the CDR3 plus reference TRBV7-2 and TRBJ1-2, the full variable domain is GAGVSQSPSNKVTEKGKDVELRCDPISGHTALYWYRQSLGQGLEFLIYFQGNSAPDKSGLPSDRFSAERTGGSVSTLTIQRTQQEDSAVYLCASSLQTGIGYGYTFGSGTRLTVV.

The chain is built from TRBV18 and TRBJ2-7; D ambiguous. V was trimmed by 3 bases and J by 4 bases, leaving 7 bases between them. There are 12 residues in the CDR3. Looked up from germline, CDR1 is KGHSH and CDR2 is LQKENI. In DNA form, the CDR3 reads TGTGCCAGCTCACCCGCGGATTACGAGCAGTACTTC. Its protein is CASSPADYEQYF.

The chain uses TRBV4-1 and TRBJ2-2, with 14 bases lining up with TRBD2. CDR1 is MGHRA and CDR2 is YSYEKL in the germline V gene. The length of the CDR3 is 20 residues. V was pared by 6 bases and J by 3 bases, with 15 bases of the junction left unmatched. In DNA, the CDR3 is TGCGCCAGCAGAGGGTTACCTAGACTAGCGGGAGGGCCATACACCGGGGAGCTGTTTTTT. This encodes CASRGLPRLAGGPYTGELFF.

The V call is TRBV19, the J call TRBJ1-4, with 9 bases identical to TRBD1. The CDR3 has 15 amino acids. In germline, CDR1 is LNHDA, CDR2 SQIVND (reference sequence). J gave up 5 bases and V 8 bases, and 9 bases lay outside the gene matches. This CDR3 reads CASGPRGQGNEKLFF. The CDR3 region has the DNA TGTGCCAGTGGCCCTAGAGGACAGGGGAATGAAAAACTGTTTTTT.